The entry below gives a single T cell receptor beta chain sequence along with its context. The record originates from a study of molecular identifiers for immune sequencing clone quantification. Using 10%, 30% or 50% RNA, naive CD8 libraries were derived from approximately 20,000 to 1,000,000 sorted cells. Sorting defined naive CD8 T cells as CD8+CD4-CCR7+CD45RA+. TCRdb reprocessed the PCR reads with MiXCR, giving one entry per CDR3 protein. The table includes some 650,000 distinct CDR3 sequences, about 20% detected once. The TCR was taken from a human donor in good health. Some libraries in this study had Jurkat cell RNA spiked in. Material for sequencing was naive CD8+ T cells from blood, with Jurkat cell RNA spiked in. Subset meaning: FACS-sorted CD8+CD4-CCR7+CD45RA+ naive T cells.

CDR3 amino acids: CASSPEGHMNTEAFF. In nucleotides, the CDR3 is TGTGCCAGCAGCCCGGAAGGACACATGAACACTGAAGCTTTCTTT. V and J are TRBV7-9 and TRBJ1-1; D is possibly TRBD1 (5 bases). Germline lookup yields CDR1 SEHNR and CDR2 FQNEAQ (reference sequence). V lost 5 bases and J 0 bases, leaving 13 bases between the germline ends. The CDR3 is 15 residues long.